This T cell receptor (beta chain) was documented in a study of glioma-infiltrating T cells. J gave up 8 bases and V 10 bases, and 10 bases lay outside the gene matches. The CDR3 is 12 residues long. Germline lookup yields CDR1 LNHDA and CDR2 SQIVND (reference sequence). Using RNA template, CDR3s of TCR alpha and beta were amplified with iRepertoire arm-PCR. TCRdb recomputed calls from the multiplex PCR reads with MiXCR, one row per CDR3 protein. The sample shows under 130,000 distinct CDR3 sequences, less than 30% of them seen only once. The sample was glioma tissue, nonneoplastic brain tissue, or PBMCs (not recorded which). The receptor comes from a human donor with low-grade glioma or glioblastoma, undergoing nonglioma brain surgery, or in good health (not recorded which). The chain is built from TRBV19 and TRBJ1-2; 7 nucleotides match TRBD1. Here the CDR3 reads CATNRGINGYTF. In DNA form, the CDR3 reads TGTGCCACCAACAGGGGCATCAACGGCTACACCTTC.